One sample yielded the 27 T cell receptor beta chains listed below, sequenced in a study of blood T cell repertoires in COVID-19. Repertoires were generated with immunoSEQ multiplex PCR, while TCRdb's copy carries only in-frame clones and drops some. The sample records about 260,000 clones, roughly 90% being singletons. The sequenced sample consisted of PBMCs or T cells enriched from blood (not recorded which). Source of these receptors: a middle-aged man who had been exposed to COVID-19.

The chain combines TRBV7-2 with TRBJ1-2; 7 bases agree with TRBD1. Germline CDR1 reads SGHTA; CDR2 reads FQGNSA. The CDR3 sequence is 13 residues long. With V trimmed by 6 bases and J by 6 bases, 7 bases remained unmatched. CDR3 in DNA: TGTGCCAGCAGGTTCACAGGGGCAGATGGCTACACCTTC. This translates into CASRFTGADGYTF.

J is TRBJ1-1 and V is TRBV3-1 (or the pseudogene TRBV3-2); 7 positions agree with TRBD1. The CDR3 is 16 amino acids. V trimming: 2 bases; J trimming: 4 bases; junction bases outside the gene matches: 10. Germline values: CDR1 LGHDT, CDR2 YNNKEL (reference sequence). CDR3 coding DNA: TGTGCCAGCAGCCAAAAAAGAGTTGACAGGGCCACTGAAGCTTTCTTT. Translating it yields CASSQKRVDRATEAFF.

This rearrangement joins TRBV7-9 to TRBJ1-5, with D perhaps matching TRBD1 (5 bases). The germline V gene has CDR1 SEHNR and CDR2 FQNEAQ (reference sequence). There are 15 residues in the CDR3. Trimming pared 4 bases from V and 3 bases from J, leaving 13 bases between. This chain's CDR3 is CASSSGKVLNQPQHF. The CDR3, as DNA: TGTGCCAGCAGCTCAGGGAAAGTCCTCAATCAGCCCCAGCATTTT. Together with reference TRBV7-9 and TRBJ1-5, the CDR3 gives the full variable domain: DTGVSQNPRHKITKRGQNVTFRCDPISEHNRLYWYRQTLGQGPEFLTYFQNEAQLEKSRLLSDRFSAERPKGSFSTLEIQRTEQGDSAMYLCASSSGKVLNQPQHFGDGTRLSIL.

The rearrangement links TRBV7-9 to TRBJ1-2; TRBD1 might be the D (5 bases). Germline V lookup: CDR1 SEHNR, CDR2 FQNEAQ (reference sequence). Trimming took off 5 bases at V and 4 bases at J, with 20 bases between the two ends. The CDR3 consists of 16 residues. CDR3 residues: CASSPKDQMGGYGYTF. The CDR3 DNA sequence: TGTGCCAGCAGCCCCAAGGACCAAATGGGGGGCTATGGCTACACCTTC.

The V and J genes are TRBV13 and TRBJ1-4; no firm D call. V lost 0 bases, J lost 8 bases, and 10 bases lay in between. The CDR3 extends over 14 amino acids. CDR1 and CDR2 from the germline V gene are PRHDT and FYEKMQ (reference sequence). The CDR3 sequence is CASSLGNHEEKLFF. DNA of the CDR3: TGTGCCAGCAGCTTAGGGAACCATGAGGAAAAACTGTTTTTT.

This rearrangement joins TRBV9 to TRBJ1-4; D unresolved. Germline V gene data show CDR1 as SGDLS and CDR2 as YYNGEE. This CDR3 has 15 residues. Trimming cost V 0 bases and J 5 bases, with 11 bases left between them. CDR3: CASSVDGDLNEKLFF. CDR3 DNA sequence: TGTGCCAGCAGCGTAGACGGGGATTTAAATGAAAAACTGTTTTTT. Full variable domain (rest looked up from reference TRBV9 and TRBJ1-4): DSGVTQTPKHLITATGQRVTLRCSPRSGDLSVYWYQQSLDQGLQFLIQYYNGEERAKGNILERFSAQQFPDLHSELNLSSLELGDSALYFCASSVDGDLNEKLFFGSGTQLSVL.

The rearrangement links TRBV3-1 (or the pseudogene TRBV3-2) to TRBJ2-1, with a possible D match to TRBD1 (6 bases). Germline CDR1 reads LGHDT; CDR2 reads YNNKEL (reference sequence). The CDR3 extends over 14 amino acids. V lost 4 bases and J lost 8, with 15 bases in between. CDR3 nucleotide sequence: TGTGCCAGCAGCCTCGCTCTAGGGGGTCATGAGCAGTTCTTC. Translated: CASSLALGGHEQFF.

This clone was seen a single time. The V call is TRBV28, the J call TRBJ2-7, with a weak D call TRBD1 (5 bases). Trimming left V 1 base short and J 2 bases short, with 12 bases between. This CDR3 has 15 amino acids. Per germline, CDR1 MDHEN and CDR2 SYDVKM. CDR3 bases: TGTGCCAGCAGTTTATCGTCGCAGGGTACCTACGAGCAGTACTTC. As protein: CASSLSSQGTYEQYF.

J is TRBJ1-4 and V is TRBV30; perhaps TRBD1 as D (5 bases). This CDR3 region has 13 residues. Per germline, CDR1 GTSNPN and CDR2 SVGIG (reference sequence). V was shortened by 0 bases and J by 7 bases, with 9 bases between the two germline ends. The CDR3 protein is CAWSVSQGEKLFF. Here the CDR3 DNA reads TGTGCCTGGAGTGTAAGTCAGGGTGAAAAACTGTTTTTT.

V and J are TRBV19 and TRBJ1-6; 10 bases fit TRBD1. Per germline, CDR1 LNHDA and CDR2 SQIVND (reference sequence). After removal of 3 bases from V and 10 bases from J, the junction contained 9 bases not matched to a gene. This CDR3 has 16 residues. The CDR3 DNA sequence: TGTGCCAGTAGTATCCGGGACAGGGGTTCGGAATCACCCCTCCACTTT. Amino acid sequence: CASSIRDRGSESPLHF.

The chain recombines TRBV6-1 with TRBJ1-2; D possibly corresponds to TRBD1 (6 bases). This CDR3 has 16 amino acids. Trimming took off 2 bases at V and 6 bases at J, with 19 bases between the two ends. CDR1 MNHNS and CDR2 SASEGT come from the germline V gene. For the CDR3, the DNA is TGTGCCAGCAGTGAAAGGGGCGAGTTGACAGGCGATGGCTACACCTTC. This encodes CASSERGELTGDGYTF.

The V gene is TRBV3-1 (or the pseudogene TRBV3-2), the J gene TRBJ2-7, with 8 bases aligning to TRBD2. CDR1 LGHDT and CDR2 YNNKEL come from the germline V gene (reference sequence). This CDR3 spans 15 amino acids. V was pared by 3 bases and J by 7 bases, with 11 bases of the junction left unmatched. The CDR3 DNA sequence: TGTGCCAGCAGCCAGGGACTAGGAGCCCATAGGGAGCAGTACTTC. Protein product: CASSQGLGAHREQYF.

This clone showed up just a few times. The chain combines TRBV5-4 with TRBJ2-1; 10 bases are shared with TRBD2. V lost 5 bases, J lost 9 bases, and 14 bases stayed unmatched. Germline assignment: CDR1 SGHNT and CDR2 YYREEE (reference sequence). CDR3 length: 16 residues. CDR3 in amino acids: CASSLPIGTSVGEQFF. The CDR3 region has the DNA TGTGCCAGCAGTCTCCCAATAGGGACTAGCGTCGGTGAGCAGTTCTTC.

The V and J genes are TRBV28 and TRBJ1-4; 9 bases agree with TRBD1. V lost 5 bases and J lost 5; bases outside the gene matches: 6. This CDR3 contains 15 residues. Germline CDR1 MDHEN, CDR2 SYDVKM. CDR3 sequence reads: CASSQTGGFNEKLFF. The DNA for the CDR3 is TGTGCCAGCAGTCAAACAGGGGGCTTCAATGAAAAACTGTTTTTT.

This rearrangement joins TRBV7-9 to TRBJ2-5; a possible D gene is TRBD2 (6 bases). V gave up 7 bases and J gave up 9 bases, with 21 bases separating them. Germline V gives CDR1 SEHNR, CDR2 FQNEAQ (reference sequence). There are 14 residues in the CDR3. CDR3 amino acids: CASTLRRDSMAQYF. The CDR3 coding sequence is TGTGCCAGCACCCTACGGCGGGACTCCATGGCCCAGTACTTC.

This clone was counted only a few times. V gene TRBV3-1 (or the pseudogene TRBV3-2) combines with J gene TRBJ1-2, with D maybe TRBD1 (5 bases). Germline V gene data show CDR1 as LGHDT and CDR2 as YNNKEL (reference sequence). CDR3 length: 16 residues. Trimming shortened V by 4 bases and J by 4 bases, and 19 bases separated the two germline ends. DNA of the CDR3: TGTGCCAGCAGCCCTAGCTCGTGGGGGGGAGGCTATGGCTACACCTTC. Translated, it gives CASSPSSWGGGYGYTF.

The CDR3 nucleotides are TGTGCCAGCAGCTTTACAGGGTCTAATGAAAAACTGTTTTTT. Amino acids: CASSFTGSNEKLFF. The rearrangement uses TRBV11-2 and TRBJ1-4; tentatively, D is TRBD1 (6 bases). The CDR3 has 14 residues. Germline-derived CDR1 and CDR2 are SGHAT and FQNNGV. Between the trimmed V and J ends, which lost 3 bases and 3 bases, there was a span of 8 bases.

This clone was detected once. This chain joins TRBV24-1 and TRBJ2-1; 10 positions agree with TRBD2. The trim removed 2 bases at V and 8 bases at J, leaving 8 bases unmatched. The CDR3 has 16 residues. Per germline, CDR1 KGHDR and CDR2 SFDVKD. Here the CDR3 DNA reads TGTGCCACCAGTGATTCCCCTAGCGGGAGTAACGATGAGCAGTTCTTC. Translated, it gives CATSDSPSGSNDEQFF.

This chain uses TRBV9 with TRBJ2-1; TRBD2 matches at 13 bases. CDR1 and CDR2 from the germline V gene are SGDLS and YYNGEE. V was pared by 4 bases and J by 7 bases, with 5 bases of the junction left unmatched. The CDR3 runs to 15 residues. The CDR3: CASSRGLAGKNEQFF. The DNA of the CDR3 is TGTGCCAGCAGCAGGGGACTAGCGGGGAAAAATGAGCAGTTCTTC.

This chain joins TRBV14 and TRBJ2-7; TRBD1 matches at 8 bases. Per germline, CDR1 SGHDN and CDR2 FVKESK. There are 15 residues in the CDR3. Trimming at V came to 1 base and at J to 6 bases, leaving 8 bases not matched to a gene. The DNA for the CDR3 is TGTGCCAGCAGCCAAGGTAGACAGGGGATGAGCGAGCAGTACTTC. Translating it yields CASSQGRQGMSEQYF.

V is TRBV30 and J is TRBJ1-4; no reliable D call. Trimming left V 1 base short and J 0 bases short, with 9 bases between. CDR1 is GTSNPN and CDR2 is SVGIG in the germline V gene (reference sequence). The CDR3 loop spans 15 amino acids. CDR3 coding DNA: TGTGCCTGGAGTGCCCCCTCCGCAACTAATGAAAAACTGTTTTTT. Amino acids: CAWSAPSATNEKLFF.

This chain connects TRBV2 to TRBJ2-7, with 16 bases fitting TRBD2. V shed 11 bases, J shed 4 bases, and the junction held 14 bases outside the gene matches. CDR1 SNHLY and CDR2 FYNNEI come from the germline V gene. This CDR3 contains 17 residues. The CDR3 reads CACHQGTSGRAWYEQYF. CDR3 coding DNA: TGTGCCTGCCACCAGGGGACTAGCGGGAGGGCCTGGTACGAGCAGTACTTC.

This rearrangement joins TRBV11-2 to TRBJ1-2; TRBD1 might be the D (6 bases). This CDR3 region has 13 residues. Germline values: CDR1 SGHAT, CDR2 FQNNGV. Between the trimmed V and J ends, which lost 3 bases and 6 bases, there was a span of 11 bases. The CDR3 spells CASSFGAGDGYTF. CDR3 DNA sequence: TGTGCCAGCAGCTTTGGGGCAGGGGATGGCTACACCTTC.

The V and J genes are TRBV5-1 and TRBJ2-1; 10 bases match TRBD2. The CDR3 sequence is 14 residues long. Germline lookup yields CDR1 SGHRS and CDR2 YFSETQ. Trimming removed 7 bases from V and 5 bases from J; junction bases left unmatched: 6. For the CDR3, the DNA is TGCGCCAGCCGGGGACTAGCGCGAAACAATGAGCAGTTCTTC. This sequence encodes CASRGLARNNEQFF.

The gene calls are TRBV19 and TRBJ2-7; tentatively, D is TRBD2 (5 bases). The germline V gene has CDR1 LNHDA and CDR2 SQIVND (reference sequence). V was pared by 2 bases and J by 6 bases, with 14 bases between. The CDR3 consists of 14 residues. CDR3 protein: CASSINPGMGEQYF. The CDR3, as DNA: TGTGCCAGTAGTATAAATCCGGGGATGGGCGAGCAGTACTTC.

The rearrangement links TRBV28 to TRBJ1-5, with 9 bases that match TRBD1. Germline V CDR1 and CDR2: MDHEN, SYDVKM. The ends lost 7 bases at V and 7 bases at J; junction bases unmatched: 5. There are 13 residues in the CDR3. The chain's CDR3 is CASIRDRVQPQHF. CDR3 bases: TGTGCCAGCATACGGGACAGGGTCCAGCCCCAGCATTTT.

The rearrangement joins TRBV7-8 to TRBJ1-1, with 8 bases that match TRBD1. V was clipped by 9 bases and J by 0 bases; unmatched bases: 3. CDR3 length: 13 amino acids. The V gene's germline CDR1 is SGHVS and CDR2 FQNEAQ. CDR3: CASMTGVNTEAFF. The CDR3 region has the DNA TGTGCCAGTATGACAGGGGTGAACACTGAAGCTTTCTTT.